These 21 T cell receptor beta chains share one sample of origin, sequenced in a study of blood T cell repertoires in COVID-19. The repertoire was sequenced with immunoSEQ multiplex PCR; TCRdb's copy has only in-frame clones and lacks some. The data contain just over 650,000 clones, 80% to 90% of them singletons. Sample: peripheral blood. These receptor sequences come from a young woman with acute or convalescent COVID-19.

The chain employs TRBV2 and TRBJ2-2; D uncertain. CDR3 length: 15 residues. Germline loops: CDR1 SNHLY, CDR2 FYNNEI. Trimming took off 6 bases at V and 3 bases at J, with 14 bases between the two ends. CDR3 sequence reads: CASSLQLADTGELFF. CDR3 coding DNA: TGTGCCAGCAGCCTACAATTAGCCGACACCGGGGAGCTGTTTTTT.

This clone was recorded only once. V is TRBV6-5 and J is TRBJ1-2, with D perhaps matching TRBD1 (6 bases). The ends were cut back, 2 bases at V and 4 bases at J, with 11 bases in the middle. The CDR3 is 14 residues long. Germline CDR1 MNHEY, CDR2 SVGAGI. CDR3 residues: CASSYERGGYGYTF. The CDR3 DNA follows: TGTGCCAGCAGTTACGAGAGGGGGGGCTATGGCTACACCTTC.

J is TRBJ2-4 and V is TRBV7-2; 12 bases match TRBD2. The germline V gene has CDR1 SGHTA and CDR2 FQGNSA. With V trimmed by 2 bases and J by 8 bases, 1 base remained unmatched. This CDR3 region has 14 residues. CDR3 protein: CASSLSSGGDIQYF. The CDR3 region has the DNA TGTGCCAGCAGCTTATCTAGCGGGGGGGACATTCAGTACTTC.

The rearrangement uses TRBV5-8 and TRBJ1-4, with D maybe TRBD1 (5 bases). Deletions cut 0 bases from V and 4 bases from J, with 22 bases between. Germline V gene data show CDR1 as SGHTS and CDR2 as YDEGEE. The CDR3 covers 19 residues. CDR3 in amino acids: CASSLEIRVDNMGNEKLFF. Written as DNA, the CDR3 is TGTGCCAGCAGCTTGGAAATCAGGGTGGATAACATGGGTAATGAAAAACTGTTTTTT.

This clone was detected only once. The chain combines TRBV11-2 with TRBJ2-1; D unclear. The germline gives CDR1 SGHAT, CDR2 FQNNGV. The ends were cut back, 6 bases at V and 8 bases at J, with 8 bases in the middle. CDR3 size: 11 residues. This CDR3 is CASSLIHEQFF. CDR3 bases: TGTGCCAGCAGTCTAATCCATGAGCAGTTCTTC. The full variable domain, with the rest looked up from reference TRBV11-2 and TRBJ2-1, is EAGVAQSPRYKIIEKRQSVAFWCNPISGHATLYWYQQILGQGPKLLIQFQNNGVVDDSQLPKDRFSAERLKGVDSTLKIQPAKLEDSAVYLCASSLIHEQFFGPGTRLTVL.

The chain has TRBV7-2 and TRBJ2-3, with D perhaps matching TRBD2 (7 bases). Looked up from germline, CDR1 is SGHTA and CDR2 is FQGNSA. The CDR3 has 15 residues. Trimming stripped 1 base from V and 4 bases from J, with 12 bases between. CDR3 sequence (DNA): TGTGCCAGCAGCTTAGTCGGGGGGCAGGCAGATACGCAGTATTTT. This translates into CASSLVGGQADTQYF.

The genes are TRBV7-3 and TRBJ2-4; TRBD1 agrees at 12 bases. Germline V gene lookup returns CDR1 SGHTA and CDR2 FQGTGA. CDR3 length equals 17 residues. Losses at the gene ends were 5 bases for V and 6 bases for J; bases not matched to a gene: 11. CDR3 amino acids: CASSPEGQGARRNIQYF. Written as DNA, the CDR3 is TGTGCCAGCAGCCCAGAGGGACAGGGGGCGCGTAGAAACATTCAGTACTTC.

With respect to this clone: In the same sample, other DNA sequences code for this CDR3. This sequence joins TRBV5-8 and TRBJ1-2; D might be TRBD1 (5 bases). CDR1 and CDR2 from the germline V gene are SGHTS and YDEGEE. CDR3 size: 13 residues. With 1 base removed from V and 7 bases from J, the gap between germline ends came to 11 bases. The CDR3 spells CASSLQGRGGYTF. The CDR3 DNA reads as TGTGCCAGCAGCTTGCAAGGGAGGGGTGGCTACACCTTC.

V gene TRBV30 combines with J gene TRBJ1-2; possible D gene TRBD1, 5 bases. From germline, CDR1 is GTSNPN and CDR2 SVGIG (reference sequence). This CDR3 is built from 11 residues. V lost 7 bases and J lost 5, with 11 bases in between. This CDR3 reads CASRGGYGYTF. CDR3 DNA: TGTGCCTCCCGCGGGGGGTATGGCTACACCTTC. Looking up the rest from reference TRBV30 and TRBJ1-2 gives the full variable domain: SQTIHQWPATLVQPVGSPLSLECTVEGTSNPNLYWYRQAAGRGLQLLFYSVGIGQISSEVPQNLSASRPQDRQFILSSKKLLLSDSGFYLCASRGGYGYTFGSGTRLTVV.

The rearrangement joins TRBV7-2 to TRBJ1-5, with D maybe TRBD1 (5 bases). The V gene lost 7 bases and the J gene lost 8 bases, with 18 bases spanning the gap. CDR3 length: 14 residues. CDR1 and CDR2 from the germline V gene are SGHTA and FQGNSA. DNA for the CDR3: TGTGCCAGCACCCTAACAGGTCCGGCGGAGCCCCAGCATTTT. Its protein is CASTLTGPAEPQHF.

The CDR3 DNA reads as TGTGCCAGCTCAACGGGGCTAGCGGGGGGCGCCTCCTACGAGCAGTACTTC. Residues: CASSTGLAGGASYEQYF. V and J are TRBV7-2 and TRBJ2-7, with TRBD2 matching 11 bases. Germline V CDR1 and CDR2: SGHTA, FQGNSA. The CDR3 contains 17 residues. V shed 8 bases, J shed 0 bases, and the junction held 12 bases outside the gene matches.

The CDR3 bases are TGTGCCAGCAGCTTAGCCTTGGGGGGGGGAGAGACCCAGTACTTC. It encodes CASSLALGGGETQYF. This chain links TRBV7-2 with TRBJ2-5, with 7 bases matching TRBD2. Germline assignment: CDR1 SGHTA and CDR2 FQGNSA. This CDR3 contains 15 residues. The J segment lost 4 bases and the V segment lost 0 bases, leaving 5 bases of the junction unmatched.

V is TRBV19 and J is TRBJ1-1, with 9 bases identical to TRBD1. Looked up from germline, CDR1 is LNHDA and CDR2 is SQIVND (reference sequence). The V segment lost 1 base and the J segment 5 bases; nucleotides outside the gene matches: 8. The CDR3 covers 16 residues. Here the CDR3 reads CASSIGPVTGGTEAFF. The CDR3 nucleotides are TGTGCCAGTAGTATAGGACCCGTGACAGGGGGGACTGAAGCTTTCTTT.

The sample holds one count of this clone. The chain has TRBV18 and TRBJ1-3, with no clear D. The CDR3 runs 15 residues. V shed 4 bases and J shed 6 bases, with 16 bases lying between them. The germline CDR1 and CDR2 sequences are KGHSH and LQKENI. This CDR3 reads CASSLHVTRANTIYF. CDR3 DNA: TGTGCCAGCTCACTGCATGTCACTCGTGCAAACACCATATATTTT.

The chain links TRBV7-9 to TRBJ1-3; no clear D gene. With 5 bases removed from V and 2 bases from J, the gap between germline ends came to 4 bases. The V gene's germline CDR1 is SEHNR and CDR2 FQNEAQ (reference sequence). CDR3 length: 12 residues. The chain's CDR3 is CASSPPGNTIYF. Written as DNA, the CDR3 is TGTGCCAGCAGCCCTCCTGGAAACACCATATATTTT.

The V call is TRBV9, the J call TRBJ1-2; TRBD1 might be the D (5 bases). Germline V lookup: CDR1 SGDLS, CDR2 YYNGEE. The CDR3 runs to 13 residues. Trimming took 6 bases from V and 4 from J, leaving 13 bases between them. In DNA, the CDR3 is TGTGCCAGCAAGTCGGGGGGATCCTATGGCTACACCTTC. It yields the protein CASKSGGSYGYTF.

This clone was counted between two and nine times. At the DNA level, this CDR3 is encoded by other sequences in the same sample as well. The chain is built from TRBV12-3 or TRBV12-4 and TRBJ1-2; D is unresolved. The CDR3 length is 12 residues. Between the trimmed V and J ends, which lost 1 base and 4 bases, there was a span of 4 bases. The CDR3: CASSLDSYGYTF. CDR3 nucleotides: TGTGCCAGCAGTTTAGACAGCTATGGCTACACCTTC.

The J gene is TRBJ2-2, the V gene TRBV10-2, with D perhaps matching TRBD1 (6 bases). Germline-derived CDR1 and CDR2 are WSHSY and SAAADI. The CDR3 is 15 residues long. Trimming pared 7 bases from V and 4 bases from J, leaving 16 bases between. CDR3 sequence reads: CASNEGERITGELFF. CDR3 nucleotides: TGCGCCAGCAACGAGGGGGAACGAATCACCGGGGAGCTGTTTTTT.

The rearrangement uses TRBV4-3 and TRBJ1-4; 10 bases align to TRBD1. The CDR3 consists of 14 residues. Unmatched junction bases numbered 3, after V lost 6 bases and J lost 5 bases. Germline V gene lookup returns CDR1 LGHNA and CDR2 YSLEER. CDR3 sequence: CASRVTGGNEKLFF. Here the CDR3 DNA reads TGCGCCAGCAGGGTGACAGGGGGCAATGAAAAACTGTTTTTT.

The chain uses TRBV5-1 and TRBJ2-6, with 7 positions matching TRBD2. Germline V CDR1 and CDR2: SGHRS, YFSETQ. The trim removed 4 bases at V and 2 bases at J, leaving 6 bases unmatched. This CDR3 region has 16 residues. CDR3 in amino acids: CASSIREAAGANVLTF. In DNA, the CDR3 is TGCGCCAGCAGCATACGGGAGGCAGCTGGGGCCAACGTCCTGACTTTC.

V is TRBV2 and J is TRBJ1-1; D call uncertain. V was pared by 5 bases and J by 5 bases, with 15 bases between. CDR3 length: 14 amino acids. Germline V gene sequence: CDR1 SNHLY, CDR2 FYNNEI. This CDR3 reads CASSTHSRGTEAFF. The CDR3 coding sequence is TGTGCCAGCAGTACGCACTCCAGAGGGACTGAAGCTTTCTTT.